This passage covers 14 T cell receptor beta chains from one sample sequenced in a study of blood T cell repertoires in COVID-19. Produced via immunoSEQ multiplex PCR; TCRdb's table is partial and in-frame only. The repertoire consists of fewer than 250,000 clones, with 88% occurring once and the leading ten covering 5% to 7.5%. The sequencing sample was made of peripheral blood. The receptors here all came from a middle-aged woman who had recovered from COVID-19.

This CDR3 reads CASSMVTATGELFF. The CDR3 nucleotides are TGTGCCAGTAGTATGGTGACAGCCACCGGGGAGCTGTTTTTT. The chain carries TRBV19 and TRBJ2-2; tentative D call: TRBD1 (5 bases). The CDR3 runs to 14 residues. Trimming removed 3 bases at V and 4 bases at J, with 9 bases between. Germline assignment: CDR1 LNHDA and CDR2 SQIVND (reference sequence).

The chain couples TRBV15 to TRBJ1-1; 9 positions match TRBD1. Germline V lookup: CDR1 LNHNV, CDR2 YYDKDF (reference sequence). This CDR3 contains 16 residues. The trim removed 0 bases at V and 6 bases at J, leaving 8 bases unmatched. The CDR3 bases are TGTGCCACCAGCAGAGATCGGGGGACAGGGACGTCTGAAGCTTTCTTT. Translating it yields CATSRDRGTGTSEAFF.

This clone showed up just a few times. The CDR3 protein is CASSSGGSGGSYEQYF. Written as DNA, the CDR3 is TGCGCCAGCAGCTCTGGCGGGAGCGGCGGGTCCTACGAGCAGTACTTC. This chain links TRBV5-1 with TRBJ2-7; 7 bases line up with TRBD2. The CDR3 covers 16 residues. From germline, CDR1 is SGHRS and CDR2 YFSETQ. V was clipped by 3 bases and J by 1 base; unmatched bases: 10. The variable domain in full, with the rest retrieved from reference TRBV5-1 and TRBJ2-7, is KAGVTQTPRYLIKTRGQQVTLSCSPISGHRSVSWYQQTPGQGLQFLFEYFSETQRNKGNFPGRFSGRQFSNSRSEMNVSTLELGDSALYLCASSSGGSGGSYEQYFGPGTRLTVT.

CDR3 coding DNA: TGTGCCAGCAGCGCCTCTAGCTTATCCTACGAGCAGTACTTC. Its protein is CASSASSLSYEQYF. The V call is TRBV7-2, the J call TRBJ2-7; TRBD2 is a possible D gene (5 bases). This CDR3 is built from 14 residues. Deletions cut 5 bases from V and 1 base from J, with 12 bases between. The germline V gene has CDR1 SGHTA and CDR2 FQGNSA.

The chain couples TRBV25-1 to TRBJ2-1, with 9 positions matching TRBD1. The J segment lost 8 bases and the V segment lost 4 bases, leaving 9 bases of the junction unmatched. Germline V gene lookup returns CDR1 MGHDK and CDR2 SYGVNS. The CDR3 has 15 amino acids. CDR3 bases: TGTGCCAGCAGTGCACGGGACAGGGTTAGGGATGAGCAGTTCTTC. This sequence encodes CASSARDRVRDEQFF.

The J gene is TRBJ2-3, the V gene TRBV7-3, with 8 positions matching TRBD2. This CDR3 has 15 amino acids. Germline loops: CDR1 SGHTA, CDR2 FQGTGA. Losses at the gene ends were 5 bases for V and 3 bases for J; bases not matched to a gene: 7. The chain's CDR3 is CASSPGSGRTDTQYF. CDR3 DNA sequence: TGTGCCAGCAGCCCCGGGAGCGGGAGAACAGATACGCAGTATTTT.

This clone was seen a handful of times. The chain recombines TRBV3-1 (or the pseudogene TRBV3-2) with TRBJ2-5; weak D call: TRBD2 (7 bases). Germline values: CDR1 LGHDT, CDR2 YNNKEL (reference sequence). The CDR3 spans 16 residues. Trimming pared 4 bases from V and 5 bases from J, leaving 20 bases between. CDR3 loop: CASSLARGGGVETQYF. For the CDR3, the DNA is TGTGCCAGCAGCCTCGCCCGAGGGGGAGGGGTGGAGACCCAGTACTTC.

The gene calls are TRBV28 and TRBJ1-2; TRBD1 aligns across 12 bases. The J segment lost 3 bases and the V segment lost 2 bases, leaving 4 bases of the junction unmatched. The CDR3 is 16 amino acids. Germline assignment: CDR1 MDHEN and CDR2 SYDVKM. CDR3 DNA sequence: TGTGCCAGCAGTTTACTGGGGACAGGGGGCGACTATGGCTACACCTTC. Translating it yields CASSLLGTGGDYGYTF.

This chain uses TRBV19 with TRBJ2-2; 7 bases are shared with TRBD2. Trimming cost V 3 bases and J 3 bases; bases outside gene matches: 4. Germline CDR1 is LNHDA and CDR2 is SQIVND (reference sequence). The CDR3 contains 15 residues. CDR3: CASSIRAGYTGELFF. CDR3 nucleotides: TGTGCCAGTAGTATTAGAGCGGGGTACACCGGGGAGCTGTTTTTT.

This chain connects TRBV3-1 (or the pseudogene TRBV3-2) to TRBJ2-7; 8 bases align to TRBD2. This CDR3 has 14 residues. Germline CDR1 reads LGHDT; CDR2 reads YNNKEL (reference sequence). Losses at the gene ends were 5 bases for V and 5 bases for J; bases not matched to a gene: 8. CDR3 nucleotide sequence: TGTGCCAGCAGCACCGTAGCGGGAAAGAACGAGCAGTACTTC. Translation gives CASSTVAGKNEQYF.

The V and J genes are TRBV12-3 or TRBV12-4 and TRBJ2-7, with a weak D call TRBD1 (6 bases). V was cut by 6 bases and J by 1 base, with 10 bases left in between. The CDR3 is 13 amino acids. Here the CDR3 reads CASRRTESYEQYF. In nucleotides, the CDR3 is TGTGCCAGCAGACGGACAGAATCCTACGAGCAGTACTTC.

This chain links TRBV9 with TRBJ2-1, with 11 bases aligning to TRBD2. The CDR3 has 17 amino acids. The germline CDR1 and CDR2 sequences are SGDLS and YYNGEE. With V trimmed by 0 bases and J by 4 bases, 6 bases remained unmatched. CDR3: CASSVEFGTSGYNEQFF. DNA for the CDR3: TGTGCCAGCAGCGTAGAATTCGGGACTAGCGGATACAATGAGCAGTTCTTC.

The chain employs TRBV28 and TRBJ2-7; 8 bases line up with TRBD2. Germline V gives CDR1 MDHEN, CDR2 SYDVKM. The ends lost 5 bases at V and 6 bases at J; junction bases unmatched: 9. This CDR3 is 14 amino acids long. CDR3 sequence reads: CASSVGGLDREQYF. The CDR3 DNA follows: TGTGCCAGCAGTGTAGGGGGACTAGATCGCGAGCAGTACTTC.

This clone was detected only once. CDR3 sequence (DNA): TGTGCCAGCAGCGTAGCTGGGGGACAGGGTGAGGGCTACACCTTC. This gives the protein CASSVAGGQGEGYTF. V usage is TRBV9 and J usage is TRBJ1-2; 9 nucleotides align to TRBD1. The length of the CDR3 is 15 residues. Germline V gene sequence: CDR1 SGDLS, CDR2 YYNGEE. The V gene end was trimmed by 0 bases and the J gene end by 8 bases; junction bases not matched to a gene: 8.